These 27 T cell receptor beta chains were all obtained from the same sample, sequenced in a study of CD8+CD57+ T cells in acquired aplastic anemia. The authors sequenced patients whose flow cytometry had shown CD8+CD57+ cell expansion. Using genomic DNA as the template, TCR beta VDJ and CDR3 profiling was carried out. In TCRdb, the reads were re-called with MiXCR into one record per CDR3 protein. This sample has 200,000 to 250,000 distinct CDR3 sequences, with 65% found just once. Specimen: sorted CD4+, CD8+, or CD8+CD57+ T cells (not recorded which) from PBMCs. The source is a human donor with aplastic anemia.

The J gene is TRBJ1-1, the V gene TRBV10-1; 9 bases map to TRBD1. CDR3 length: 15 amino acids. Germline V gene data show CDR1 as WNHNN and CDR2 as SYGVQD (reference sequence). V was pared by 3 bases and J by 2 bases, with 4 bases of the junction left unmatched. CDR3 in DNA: TGCGCCAGCAGTGACCGGACAGGGGCTAACACTGAAGCTTTCTTT. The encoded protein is CASSDRTGANTEAFF.

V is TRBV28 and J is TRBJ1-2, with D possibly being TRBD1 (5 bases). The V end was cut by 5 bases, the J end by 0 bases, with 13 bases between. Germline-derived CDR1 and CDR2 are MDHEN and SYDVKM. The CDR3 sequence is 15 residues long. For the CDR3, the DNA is TGTGCCAGCAGTGTAAACGAAGGGGCTAACTATGGCTACACCTTC. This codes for CASSVNEGANYGYTF.

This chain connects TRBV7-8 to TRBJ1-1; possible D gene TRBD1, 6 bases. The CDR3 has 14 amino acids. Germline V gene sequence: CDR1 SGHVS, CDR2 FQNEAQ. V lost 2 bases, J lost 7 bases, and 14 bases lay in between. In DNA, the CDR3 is TGTGCCAGCAGCTTAAGGATCAGGGGAGGTGAAGCTTTCTTT. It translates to CASSLRIRGGEAFF.

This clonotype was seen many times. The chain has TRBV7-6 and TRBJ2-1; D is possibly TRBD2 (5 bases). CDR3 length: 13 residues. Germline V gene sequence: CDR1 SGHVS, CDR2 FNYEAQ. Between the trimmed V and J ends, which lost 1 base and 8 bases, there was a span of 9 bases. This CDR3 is CASSLVSSHEQFF. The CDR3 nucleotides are TGTGCCAGCAGCTTAGTCTCTAGCCATGAGCAGTTCTTC.

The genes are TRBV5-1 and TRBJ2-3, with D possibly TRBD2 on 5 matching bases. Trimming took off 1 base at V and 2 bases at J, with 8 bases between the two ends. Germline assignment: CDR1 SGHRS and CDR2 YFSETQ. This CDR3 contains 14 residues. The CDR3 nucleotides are TGCGCCAGCAGCTTGAACCGGGACACAGATACGCAGTATTTT. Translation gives CASSLNRDTDTQYF.

CDR3 sequence: CSAEFRDNYGYTF. DNA for the CDR3: TGCAGTGCCGAGTTCAGGGATAACTATGGCTACACCTTC. V usage is TRBV20-1 and J usage is TRBJ1-2, with a weak D call TRBD1 (5 bases). Germline V CDR1 and CDR2: DFQATT, SNEGSKA (reference sequence). CDR3 size: 13 residues. Trimming cost V 6 bases and J 1 base, with 12 bases left between them.

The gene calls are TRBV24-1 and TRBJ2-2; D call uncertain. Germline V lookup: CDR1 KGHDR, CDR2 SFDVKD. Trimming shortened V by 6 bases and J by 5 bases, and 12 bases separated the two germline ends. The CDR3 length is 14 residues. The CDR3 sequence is CATSSGFGTGELFF. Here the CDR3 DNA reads TGTGCCACCAGTTCTGGGTTTGGAACCGGGGAGCTGTTTTTT.

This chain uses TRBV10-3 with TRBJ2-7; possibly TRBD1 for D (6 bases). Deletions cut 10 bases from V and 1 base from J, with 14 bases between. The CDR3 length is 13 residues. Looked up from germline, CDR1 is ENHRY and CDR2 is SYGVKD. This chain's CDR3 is CASRQGTSYEQYF. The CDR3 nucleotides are TGTGCCAGCCGGCAGGGGACGTCCTACGAGCAGTACTTC.

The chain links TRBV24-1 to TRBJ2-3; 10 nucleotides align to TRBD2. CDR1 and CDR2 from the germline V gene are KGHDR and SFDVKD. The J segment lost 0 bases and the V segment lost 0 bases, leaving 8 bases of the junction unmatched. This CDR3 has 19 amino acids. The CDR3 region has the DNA TGTGCCACCAGTGATTTGCAGGGGCTAGCGGGAGCGAGCACAGATACGCAGTATTTT. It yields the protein CATSDLQGLAGASTDTQYF.

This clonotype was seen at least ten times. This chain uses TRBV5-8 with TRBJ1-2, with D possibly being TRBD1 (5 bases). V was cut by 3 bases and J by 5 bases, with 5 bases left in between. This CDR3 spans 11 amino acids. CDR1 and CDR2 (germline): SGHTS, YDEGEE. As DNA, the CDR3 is TGTGCCAGCAGCTGGGGGTATGGCTACACCTTC. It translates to CASSWGYGYTF.

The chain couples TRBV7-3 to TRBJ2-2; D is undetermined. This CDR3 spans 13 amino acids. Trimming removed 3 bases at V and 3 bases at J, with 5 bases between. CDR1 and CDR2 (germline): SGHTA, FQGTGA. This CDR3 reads CASSFQYTGELFF. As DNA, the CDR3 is TGTGCCAGCAGCTTCCAGTACACCGGGGAGCTGTTTTTT.

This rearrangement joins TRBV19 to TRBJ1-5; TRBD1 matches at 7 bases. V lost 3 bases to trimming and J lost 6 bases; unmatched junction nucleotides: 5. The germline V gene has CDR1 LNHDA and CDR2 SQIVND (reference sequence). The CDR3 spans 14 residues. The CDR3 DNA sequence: TGTGCCAGTAGTATTGACAGGGCGATTCAGCCCCAGCATTTT. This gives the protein CASSIDRAIQPQHF.

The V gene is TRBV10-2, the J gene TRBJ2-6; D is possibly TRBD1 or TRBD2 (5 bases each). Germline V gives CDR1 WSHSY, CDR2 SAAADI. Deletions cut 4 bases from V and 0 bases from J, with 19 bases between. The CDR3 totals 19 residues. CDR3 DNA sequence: TGCGCCAGCAGTGGTTGGACCGGGACGGAAAACTCTGGGGCCAACGTCCTGACTTTC. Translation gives CASSGWTGTENSGANVLTF.

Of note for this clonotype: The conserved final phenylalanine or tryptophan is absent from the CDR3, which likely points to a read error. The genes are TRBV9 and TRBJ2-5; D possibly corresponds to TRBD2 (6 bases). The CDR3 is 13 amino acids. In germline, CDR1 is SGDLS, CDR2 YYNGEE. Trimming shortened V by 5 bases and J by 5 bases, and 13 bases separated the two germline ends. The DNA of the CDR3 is TGTGCCAGCAGTCGACTAGTCTCGGAGACCCAGTACTCC. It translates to CASSRLVSETQYS.

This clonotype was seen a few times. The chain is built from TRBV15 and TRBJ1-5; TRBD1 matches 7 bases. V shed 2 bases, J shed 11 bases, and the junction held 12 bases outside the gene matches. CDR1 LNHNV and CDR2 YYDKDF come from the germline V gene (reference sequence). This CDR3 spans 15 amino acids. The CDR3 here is CATSRPGTAVTAQHF. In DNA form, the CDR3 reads TGTGCCACCAGCAGACCAGGGACAGCGGTCACGGCCCAGCATTTT.

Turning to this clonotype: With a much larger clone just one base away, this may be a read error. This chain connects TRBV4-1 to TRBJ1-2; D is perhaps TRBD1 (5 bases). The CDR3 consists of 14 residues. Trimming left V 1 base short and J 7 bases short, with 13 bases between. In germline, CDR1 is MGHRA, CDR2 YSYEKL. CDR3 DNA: TGCGCCAGCAGCCAAGGGCGGGGGGGGTGTGGCTACACCTTC. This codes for CASSQGRGGCGYTF.

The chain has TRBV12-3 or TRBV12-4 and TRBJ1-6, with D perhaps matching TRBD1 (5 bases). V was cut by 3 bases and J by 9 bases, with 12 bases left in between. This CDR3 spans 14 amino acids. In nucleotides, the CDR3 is TGTGCCAGCAGTTTTGAAGGGGTAGGTTCACCCCTCCACTTT. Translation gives CASSFEGVGSPLHF.

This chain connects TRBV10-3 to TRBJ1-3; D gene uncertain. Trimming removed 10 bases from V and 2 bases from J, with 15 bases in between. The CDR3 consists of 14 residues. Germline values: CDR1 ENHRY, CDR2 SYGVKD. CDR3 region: CATTEAGTGNTIYF. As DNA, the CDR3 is TGTGCCACCACGGAGGCGGGCACTGGAAACACCATATATTTT.

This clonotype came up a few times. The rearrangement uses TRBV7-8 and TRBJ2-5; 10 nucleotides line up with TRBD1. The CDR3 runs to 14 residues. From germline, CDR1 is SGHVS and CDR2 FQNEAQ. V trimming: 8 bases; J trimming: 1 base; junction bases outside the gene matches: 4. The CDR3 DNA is TGTGCCAGCGCGAGGGACAGGGGCCAAGAGACCCAGTACTTC. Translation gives CASARDRGQETQYF.

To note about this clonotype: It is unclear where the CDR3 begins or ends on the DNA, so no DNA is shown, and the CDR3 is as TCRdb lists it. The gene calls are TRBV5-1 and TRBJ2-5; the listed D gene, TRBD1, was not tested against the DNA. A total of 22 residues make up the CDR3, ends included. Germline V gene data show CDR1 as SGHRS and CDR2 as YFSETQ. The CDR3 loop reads CASSSWDRKDEKLFFGSGTQYF.

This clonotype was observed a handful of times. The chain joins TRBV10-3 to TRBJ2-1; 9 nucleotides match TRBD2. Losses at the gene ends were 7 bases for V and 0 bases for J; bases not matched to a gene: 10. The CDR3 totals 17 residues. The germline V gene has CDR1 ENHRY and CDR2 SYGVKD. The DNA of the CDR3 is TGTGCCATCAATCCAGCGGGGGGCCTCAGCTCCTACAATGAGCAGTTCTTC. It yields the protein CAINPAGGLSSYNEQFF.

CDR3 coding DNA: TGTGCCAGCAGTGGAAGGAAGGGTTACGAGCAGTACTTC. Amino acids: CASSGRKGYEQYF. The rearrangement links TRBV2 to TRBJ2-7; no clear D. This CDR3 region has 13 residues. Germline V lookup: CDR1 SNHLY, CDR2 FYNNEI. Trimming left V 4 bases short and J 4 bases short, with 11 bases between.

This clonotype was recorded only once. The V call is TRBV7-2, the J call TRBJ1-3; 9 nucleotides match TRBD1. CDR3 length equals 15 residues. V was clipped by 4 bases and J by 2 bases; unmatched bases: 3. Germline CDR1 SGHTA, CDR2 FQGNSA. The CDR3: CASSSRQGAGNTIYF. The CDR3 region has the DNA TGTGCCAGCAGCTCTCGACAGGGGGCTGGAAACACCATATATTTT.

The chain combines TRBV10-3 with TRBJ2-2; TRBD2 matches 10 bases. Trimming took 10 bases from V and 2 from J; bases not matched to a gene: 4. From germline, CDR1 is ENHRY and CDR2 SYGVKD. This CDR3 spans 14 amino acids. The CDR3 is CATQREGNTGELFF. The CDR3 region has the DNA TGTGCCACCCAGCGGGAGGGTAACACCGGGGAGCTGTTTTTT.

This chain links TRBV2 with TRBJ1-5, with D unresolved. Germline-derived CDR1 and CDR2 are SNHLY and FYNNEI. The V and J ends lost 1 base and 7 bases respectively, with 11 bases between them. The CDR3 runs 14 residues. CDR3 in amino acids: CASSEGPRAQPQHF. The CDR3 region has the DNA TGTGCCAGCAGTGAAGGGCCTAGGGCGCAGCCCCAGCATTTT. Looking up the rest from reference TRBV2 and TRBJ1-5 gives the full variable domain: EPEVTQTPSHQVTQMGQEVILRCVPISNHLYFYWYRQILGQKVEFLVSFYNNEISEKSEIFDDQFSVERPDGSNFTLKIRSTKLEDSAMYFCASSEGPRAQPQHFGDGTRLSIL.

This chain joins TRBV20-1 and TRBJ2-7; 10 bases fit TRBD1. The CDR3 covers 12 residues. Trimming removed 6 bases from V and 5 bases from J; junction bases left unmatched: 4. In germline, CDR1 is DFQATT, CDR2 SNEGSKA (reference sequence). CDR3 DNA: TGCAGTGCACGAGGGACAGGGGACGAGCAGTACTTC. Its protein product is CSARGTGDEQYF.

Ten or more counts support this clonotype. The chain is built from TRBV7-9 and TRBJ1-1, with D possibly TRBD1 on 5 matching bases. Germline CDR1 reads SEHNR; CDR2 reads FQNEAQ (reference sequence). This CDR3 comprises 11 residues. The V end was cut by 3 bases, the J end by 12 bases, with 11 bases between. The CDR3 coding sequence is TGTGCCAGCAGCTTGGTGCGGGGGACTTTCTTT. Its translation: CASSLVRGTFF. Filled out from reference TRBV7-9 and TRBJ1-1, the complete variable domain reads DTGVSQNPRHKITKRGQNVTFRCDPISEHNRLYWYRQTLGQGPEFLTYFQNEAQLEKSRLLSDRFSAERPKGSFSTLEIQRTEQGDSAMYLCASSLVRGTFFGQGTRLTVV.